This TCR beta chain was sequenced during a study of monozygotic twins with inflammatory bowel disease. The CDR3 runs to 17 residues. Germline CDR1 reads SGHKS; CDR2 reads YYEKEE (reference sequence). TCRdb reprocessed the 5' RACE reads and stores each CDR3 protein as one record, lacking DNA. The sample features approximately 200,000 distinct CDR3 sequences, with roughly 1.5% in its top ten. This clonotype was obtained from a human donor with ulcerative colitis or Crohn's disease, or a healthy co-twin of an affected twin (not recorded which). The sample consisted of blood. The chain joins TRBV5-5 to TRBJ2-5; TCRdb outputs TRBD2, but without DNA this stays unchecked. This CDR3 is CASSLPEAGRIKETQYF. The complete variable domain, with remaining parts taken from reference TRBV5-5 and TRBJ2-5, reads DAGVTQSPTHLIKTRGQQVTLRCSPISGHKSVSWYQQVLGQGPQFIFQYYEKEERGRGNFPDRFSARQFPNYSSELNVNALLLGDSALYLCASSLPEAGRIKETQYFGPGTRLLVL.